The TCR beta chain under discussion was sequenced for a study of OX40 agonist ivuxolimab in advanced cancers. Study-level background: One hepatocellular carcinoma and a couple of cutaneous melanoma patients partially responded. Broader study findings: The antigens recognized by the expanded peripheral T cells, that is their antigen specificity, were not determined.

CDR3 length: 17 amino acids. Germline-derived CDR1 and CDR2 are SEHNR and FQNEAQ (reference sequence). Trimming pared 5 bases from V and 1 base from J, leaving 21 bases between. Regarding this clone: What it binds is unknown.

Libraries were prepared by immunoSEQ multiplex PCR; TCRdb keeps only in-frame clonotypes and omits some of them. The sample consists of about 77,000 clones, 81% of them appearing once. This receptor was identified in an adult with an advanced solid tumor such as melanoma, head and neck, liver or kidney cancer. The sample in question was CD4+ or CD8+ T cells sorted from blood, obtained in a trial of the OX40 agonist ivuxolimab. This chain connects TRBV7-9 to TRBJ2-7, with D possibly TRBD1 on 6 matching bases. CDR3 protein: CASSLNSGRGHSYEQYF. The CDR3 nucleotides read TGTGCCAGCAGCCTTAACTCGGGTAGGGGACATTCCTACGAGCAGTACTTC.